The 32 T cell receptor beta chains below come from one sample, sequenced in a study of T-cell reconstitution after alpha-beta-depleted transplantation in children. Unique molecular identifiers were incorporated into the prepared TCRbeta library. TCRdb reprocessed the PCR reads via MiXCR and lists one record per CDR3 protein. The sample consists of approximately 630,000 distinct CDR3 sequences, over 10% of them appearing once. The specimen was PBMCs, collected before TCRalphabeta/CD19-depleted stem cell transplant. Receptors originate from a girl aged 2-9 years with congenital amegakaryocytic thrombocytopenia, due to receive a stem cell transplant.

The V gene is TRBV5-6, the J gene TRBJ2-7; the D gene could be TRBD1 or TRBD2 (5 bases each). The CDR3 has 14 residues. Trimming cost V 4 bases and J 3 bases, with 14 bases left between them. Germline CDR1 is SGHDT and CDR2 is YYEEEE. The CDR3 is CASSPGTDYYEQYF. CDR3 coding DNA: TGTGCCAGCAGCCCTGGGACGGATTACTACGAGCAGTACTTC.

This clonotype was found many times. This chain links TRBV20-1 with TRBJ2-3; D is unresolved. V lost 3 bases and J lost 0, with 7 bases in between. Germline-derived CDR1 and CDR2 are DFQATT and SNEGSKA (reference sequence). The CDR3 spans 13 residues. In nucleotides, the CDR3 is TGCAGTGCTAGTCGAACTAGCACAGATACGCAGTATTTT. It specifies CSASRTSTDTQYF.

CDR3 in DNA: TGTGCCAGCAGCTCCGCGACCCGGGCAAGTGAAAAACTGTTTTTT. Amino acid sequence: CASSSATRASEKLFF. The chain is built from TRBV11-2 and TRBJ1-4; D not resolved. Trimming cost V 4 bases and J 7 bases, with 16 bases left between them. CDR3 length equals 15 residues. Germline V gene data show CDR1 as SGHAT and CDR2 as FQNNGV.

Ten or more counts support this clonotype. The chain employs TRBV12-3 or TRBV12-4 and TRBJ1-2; 7 positions agree with TRBD1. The junction had 11 bases not matched to a gene; V was cut back by 5 bases and J by 5 bases. This CDR3 has 15 residues. For the CDR3, the DNA is TGTGCCAGCAGTCCTACATACCCAGGGGGTTATGGCTACACCTTC. Its protein product is CASSPTYPGGYGYTF.

The chain joins TRBV2 to TRBJ1-4; D is unresolved. Between the trimmed V and J ends, which lost 4 bases and 5 bases, there was a span of 20 bases. CDR1 is SNHLY, CDR2 FYNNEI, per germline. The CDR3 has 17 amino acids. The CDR3 protein is CASSGSMMRRPNEKLFF. The CDR3 DNA reads as TGTGCCAGCAGTGGCTCAATGATGAGGCGACCAAATGAAAAACTGTTTTTT.

V usage is TRBV19 and J usage is TRBJ2-1; D unresolved. CDR1 and CDR2 (germline): LNHDA, SQIVND (reference sequence). CDR3 length: 12 residues. V was pared by 3 bases and J by 4 bases, with 4 bases between. The CDR3 DNA reads TGTGCCAGTAGTATCTCGTACAATGAGCAGTTCTTC. Translated: CASSISYNEQFF.

There are a few counts of this clonotype. This rearrangement joins TRBV4-1 to TRBJ2-3; possibly TRBD2 for D (5 bases). The CDR3 sequence is 16 residues long. Trimming shortened V by 4 bases and J by 0 bases, and 14 bases separated the two germline ends. Germline V lookup: CDR1 MGHRA, CDR2 YSYEKL. CDR3: CASSRAASSSTDTQYF. The CDR3 nucleotides are TGCGCCAGCAGCCGAGCGGCGTCCTCTAGCACAGATACGCAGTATTTT.

This clonotype was counted between two and nine times. The chain employs TRBV5-6 and TRBJ1-1; D possibly corresponds to TRBD1 (5 bases). Trimming left V 4 bases short and J 5 bases short, with 15 bases between. The CDR3 runs 14 residues. Germline CDR1 is SGHDT and CDR2 is YYEEEE. The CDR3 DNA is TGTGCCAGCAGCCCCGACGGGGGTAATACTGAAGCTTTCTTT. Translation gives CASSPDGGNTEAFF.

This clonotype has a count of ten or more. The rearrangement joins TRBV7-9 to TRBJ2-7; a weak D match, TRBD2 (6 bases). V lost 3 bases, J lost 0 bases, and 9 bases lay in between. The CDR3 spans 14 residues. Germline V lookup: CDR1 SEHNR, CDR2 FQNEAQ (reference sequence). CDR3 region: CASSFVTSSYEQYF. DNA for the CDR3: TGTGCCAGCAGCTTCGTGACTAGCTCCTACGAGCAGTACTTC. The full variable domain, its missing parts supplied by reference TRBV7-9 and TRBJ2-7, is DTGVSQNPRHKITKRGQNVTFRCDPISEHNRLYWYRQTLGQGPEFLTYFQNEAQLEKSRLLSDRFSAERPKGSFSTLEIQRTEQGDSAMYLCASSFVTSSYEQYFGPGTRLTVT.

V usage is TRBV5-1 and J usage is TRBJ1-3, with D unresolved. The CDR3 spans 13 residues. V shed 5 bases and J shed 0 bases, with 6 bases lying between them. Germline CDR1 is SGHRS and CDR2 is YFSETQ. CDR3 in DNA: TGCGCCAGCAGGATCAGCTCTGGAAACACCATATATTTT. This sequence encodes CASRISSGNTIYF.

For the CDR3, the DNA is TGTGCCAGCAGCTTAGAGACAGGGGGAGACATTCAGTACTTC. Translating gives CASSLETGGDIQYF. The J gene is TRBJ2-4, the V gene TRBV7-9; 9 nucleotides match TRBD1. The CDR3 spans 14 residues. The V segment lost 1 base and the J segment 8 bases; nucleotides outside the gene matches: 3. Germline values: CDR1 SEHNR, CDR2 FQNEAQ (reference sequence).

In this sample, this clonotype turned up many times. The V call is TRBV7-2, the J call TRBJ2-2; D ambiguous. CDR1 and CDR2 from the germline V gene are SGHTA and FQGNSA. V was pared by 10 bases and J by 4 bases, with 10 bases between. This CDR3 has 12 residues. CDR3 nucleotide sequence: TGTGCCACTATCTTGGGCACCGGGGAGCTGTTTTTT. Protein: CATILGTGELFF.

The gene calls are TRBV20-1 and TRBJ2-4; possibly TRBD2 for D (5 bases). CDR1 and CDR2 from the germline V gene are DFQATT and SNEGSKA (reference sequence). The CDR3 spans 17 residues. V was shortened by 2 bases and J by 0 bases, with 17 bases between the two germline ends. The CDR3: CSARQTVLDLAKNIQYF. DNA of the CDR3: TGCAGTGCTAGACAGACCGTACTAGACCTAGCCAAAAACATTCAGTACTTC.

This clonotype occurred a few times. The CDR3 region is CASSETGSSGNTIYF. CDR3 nucleotides: TGTGCCAGCAGTGAGACGGGGAGCTCTGGAAACACCATATATTTT. The rearrangement uses TRBV25-1 and TRBJ1-3; unclear D gene. Germline V CDR1 and CDR2: MGHDK, SYGVNS. V gave up 3 bases and J gave up 0 bases, with 9 bases separating them. This CDR3 region has 15 residues.

Notes on this clonotype: Just one base apart from a much larger clone, this may be a read error. The chain has TRBV12-3 or TRBV12-4 and TRBJ2-4; D may be TRBD2 (6 bases). The ends were cut back, 2 bases at V and 10 bases at J, with 12 bases in the middle. This CDR3 has 13 residues. In DNA, the CDR3 is TGTGCCAGCAGTTTAAGGACTGGACTAATTCAGTACTTC. It yields the protein CASSLRTGLIQYF.

This clonotype was seen ten or more times. The genes are TRBV6-1 and TRBJ1-1; D is undetermined. This CDR3 is built from 14 residues. CDR1 and CDR2 (germline): MNHNS, SASEGT. Trimming stripped 9 bases from V and 1 base from J, with 15 bases between. The CDR3 is CASSKRSSNTEAFF. CDR3 coding DNA: TGTGCCAGTAGTAAGAGATCTTCGAACACTGAAGCTTTCTTT.

This clonotype came up a few times. This chain uses TRBV25-1 with TRBJ1-2; 7 nucleotides align to TRBD1. V was pared by 6 bases and J by 4 bases, with 5 bases of the junction left unmatched. Germline-derived CDR1 and CDR2 are MGHDK and SYGVNS. This CDR3 is built from 13 residues. The CDR3 DNA follows: TGTGCCAGCAGGGGACAGCCTTCCTATGGCTACACCTTC. Protein: CASRGQPSYGYTF.

In its sample, this clonotype was seen many times. The rearrangement uses TRBV5-1 and TRBJ1-3; D is uncertain. The CDR3 is 16 amino acids. V dropped 2 bases and J dropped 0 bases, with 12 bases sitting between them. Looked up from germline, CDR1 is SGHRS and CDR2 is YFSETQ. This CDR3 reads CASSFGLGSSGNTIYF. In DNA, the CDR3 is TGCGCCAGCAGCTTTGGCCTGGGGAGCTCTGGAAACACCATATATTTT.

The chain combines TRBV5-1 with TRBJ2-1; possible D gene TRBD2, 6 bases. The length of the CDR3 is 19 residues. Per the germline V gene, CDR1 is SGHRS and CDR2 is YFSETQ. V lost 4 bases to trimming and J lost 1 base, with 24 bases between them. The CDR3 nucleotides read TGCGCCAGCAGCAATCCGGGACTCGTCCTTTATAGTTCCTACAATGAGCAGTTCTTC. This gives the protein CASSNPGLVLYSSYNEQFF.

The chain carries TRBV20-1 and TRBJ2-4; no clear D gene. Germline V gene sequence: CDR1 DFQATT, CDR2 SNEGSKA (reference sequence). The ends were cut back, 6 bases at V and 0 bases at J, with 15 bases in the middle. The CDR3 is 15 residues long. CDR3 in DNA: TGCAGTGCCTCAACCCCCACTCGAGCCAAAAACATTCAGTACTTC. Protein sequence: CSASTPTRAKNIQYF.

This clonotype appeared many times. The genes are TRBV12-3 or TRBV12-4 and TRBJ2-3; 13 bases are shared with TRBD2. With 6 bases clipped from V and 7 bases from J, the junction kept 4 bases outside the gene matches. The CDR3 has 14 amino acids. CDR3 region: CASSRTSGSYTQYF. The CDR3 DNA follows: TGTGCCAGCAGCCGGACTAGCGGGAGTTATACGCAGTATTTT.

This clonotype has a handful of counts. The rearrangement joins TRBV20-1 to TRBJ2-1; 9 positions agree with TRBD2. V trimming: 1 base; J trimming: 4 bases; junction bases outside the gene matches: 14. Germline loops: CDR1 DFQATT, CDR2 SNEGSKA (reference sequence). This CDR3 spans 18 amino acids. CDR3 in DNA: TGCAGTGCTAGAGTTGGGATTTCCGGGACTAGCAGATACAATGAGCAGTTCTTC. This translates into CSARVGISGTSRYNEQFF.

This clonotype was picked up a small number of times. This chain uses TRBV7-9 with TRBJ1-1; D is perhaps TRBD1 (6 bases). Trimming stripped 5 bases from V and 0 bases from J, with 16 bases between. Per germline, CDR1 SEHNR and CDR2 FQNEAQ (reference sequence). CDR3 length: 16 residues. The CDR3 loop reads CASSAGTGFLNTEAFF. CDR3 DNA sequence: TGTGCCAGCAGCGCAGGAACAGGGTTTTTGAACACTGAAGCTTTCTTT.

This clonotype was seen many times. The chain employs TRBV28 and TRBJ2-1, with a possible D match to TRBD1 (5 bases). V was clipped by 3 bases and J by 8 bases, with 17 bases between them. From germline, CDR1 is MDHEN and CDR2 SYDVKM. The CDR3 runs 15 residues. CDR3 loop: CASSLWTDIGDEQFF. The CDR3 DNA sequence: TGTGCCAGCAGTTTGTGGACGGACATCGGTGATGAGCAGTTCTTC. The full variable domain, completed using reference TRBV28 and TRBJ2-1, is DVKVTQSSRYLVKRTGEKVFLECVQDMDHENMFWYRQDPGLGLRLIYFSYDVKMKEKGDIPEGYSVSREKKERFSLILESASTNQTSMYLCASSLWTDIGDEQFFGPGTRLTVL.

This clonotype was picked up a small number of times. The chain is built from TRBV7-9 and TRBJ2-7; no clear D gene. This CDR3 comprises 16 residues. Germline assignment: CDR1 SEHNR and CDR2 FQNEAQ (reference sequence). V shed 4 bases and J shed 3 bases, with 19 bases lying between them. This CDR3 is CASSSSVRRTNYEQYF. For the CDR3, the DNA is TGTGCCAGCAGCTCTTCCGTCCGGCGGACCAACTACGAGCAGTACTTC.

This clonotype has ten or more counts. The chain links TRBV12-3 or TRBV12-4 to TRBJ1-1; 9 bases align to TRBD1. The CDR3 runs to 14 residues. Unmatched junction bases numbered 7, after V lost 7 bases and J lost 4 bases. The DNA of the CDR3 is TGTGCCAGCACCTTACAGGGGGCGGCCACTGAAGCTTTCTTT. This codes for CASTLQGAATEAFF.

As concerns this clonotype: One base away lies a much larger clone, so this may be a sequencing read error. V and J are TRBV12-3 or TRBV12-4 and TRBJ2-1; D call uncertain. The CDR3 runs to 14 residues. The CDR3 is CASRPTLGTNVQFF. In DNA form, the CDR3 reads TGTGCCAGCAGGCCCACGCTAGGCACCAATGTGCAGTTCTTC.

This chain joins TRBV20-1 and TRBJ2-3; TRBD2 matches at 7 bases. J was trimmed by 6 bases and V by 3 bases; bases with no gene match: 12. The CDR3 contains 15 residues. CDR1 and CDR2 from the germline V gene are DFQATT and SNEGSKA (reference sequence). The CDR3 DNA is TGCAGTGCTAGCAGCGGGGAGGAGCCGTCGGATACGCAGTATTTT. This translates into CSASSGEEPSDTQYF.

V is TRBV10-3 and J is TRBJ2-3; 8 positions match TRBD1. From germline, CDR1 is ENHRY and CDR2 SYGVKD. Trimming took 8 bases from V and 1 from J; bases not matched to a gene: 5. CDR3 length equals 14 residues. DNA of the CDR3: TGTGCCATCGGACAGGGATCCCGCACAGATACGCAGTATTTT. Amino acid sequence: CAIGQGSRTDTQYF.

This clonotype was counted at least ten times. V gene TRBV7-9 combines with J gene TRBJ2-3, with unresolved D. The germline V gene has CDR1 SEHNR and CDR2 FQNEAQ (reference sequence). The CDR3 covers 12 residues. Between the trimmed V and J ends, which lost 1 base and 4 bases, there was a span of 3 bases. This chain's CDR3 is CASSLVPDTQYF. The CDR3, as DNA: TGTGCCAGCAGCTTAGTCCCAGATACGCAGTATTTT. Filled out from reference TRBV7-9 and TRBJ2-3, the complete variable domain reads DTGVSQNPRHKITKRGQNVTFRCDPISEHNRLYWYRQTLGQGPEFLTYFQNEAQLEKSRLLSDRFSAERPKGSFSTLEIQRTEQGDSAMYLCASSLVPDTQYFGPGTRLTVL.

Points on this clonotype: This may come from a read error, since a much larger clone is one base off. V is TRBV20-1 and J is TRBJ2-1; 8 bases agree with TRBD2. The CDR3 has 14 amino acids. Looked up from germline, CDR1 is DFQATT and CDR2 is SNEGSKA (reference sequence). CDR3 in amino acids: CSARRLASYNGQFF. DNA of the CDR3: TGCAGTGCCAGGAGACTAGCGAGCTACAATGGGCAGTTCTTC.

In its sample, this clonotype was seen many times. The V call is TRBV10-2, the J call TRBJ2-5, with 8 bases aligning to TRBD1. The CDR3 spans 14 residues. Per the germline V gene, CDR1 is WSHSY and CDR2 is SAAADI. The V gene end was trimmed by 6 bases and the J gene end by 5 bases; junction bases not matched to a gene: 8. CDR3 nucleotides: TGCGCCAGCAGGGATCCGACAGGGGTGGAGACCCAGTACTTC. This sequence encodes CASRDPTGVETQYF.